The T cell receptor beta chain under discussion was sequenced for a study of cytomegalovirus exposure and HLA in healthy donors. CDR1 and CDR2 from the germline V gene are MDHEN and SYDVKM. This CDR3 contains 15 residues. After removal of 5 bases from V and 3 bases from J, the junction contained 7 bases not matched to a gene. Study-wide results and caveats: The TCR clusters that emerged in the first cohort tended, a later analysis found, to co-occur in the 120 or so validation repertoires. Under in vitro conditions, a few CMV-associated chains were confirmed as specific for CMV antigens.

Profiled with immunoSEQ multiplex PCR; TCRdb holds only in-frame clones, not every one. The sample contains over 200,000 clones, 70% to 90% of which appear only once. With regard to this clone: The target antigen is unknown.

The receptor's source is a woman aged 18-30 years in good health and CMV-seronegative. Sequenced input: PBMCs. The J gene is TRBJ1-2, the V gene TRBV28, with 9 nucleotides matching TRBD1. This CDR3 reads CASSQGTGTDYGYTF. DNA for the CDR3: TGTGCCAGCAGTCAAGGGACAGGGACCGACTATGGCTACACCTTC.